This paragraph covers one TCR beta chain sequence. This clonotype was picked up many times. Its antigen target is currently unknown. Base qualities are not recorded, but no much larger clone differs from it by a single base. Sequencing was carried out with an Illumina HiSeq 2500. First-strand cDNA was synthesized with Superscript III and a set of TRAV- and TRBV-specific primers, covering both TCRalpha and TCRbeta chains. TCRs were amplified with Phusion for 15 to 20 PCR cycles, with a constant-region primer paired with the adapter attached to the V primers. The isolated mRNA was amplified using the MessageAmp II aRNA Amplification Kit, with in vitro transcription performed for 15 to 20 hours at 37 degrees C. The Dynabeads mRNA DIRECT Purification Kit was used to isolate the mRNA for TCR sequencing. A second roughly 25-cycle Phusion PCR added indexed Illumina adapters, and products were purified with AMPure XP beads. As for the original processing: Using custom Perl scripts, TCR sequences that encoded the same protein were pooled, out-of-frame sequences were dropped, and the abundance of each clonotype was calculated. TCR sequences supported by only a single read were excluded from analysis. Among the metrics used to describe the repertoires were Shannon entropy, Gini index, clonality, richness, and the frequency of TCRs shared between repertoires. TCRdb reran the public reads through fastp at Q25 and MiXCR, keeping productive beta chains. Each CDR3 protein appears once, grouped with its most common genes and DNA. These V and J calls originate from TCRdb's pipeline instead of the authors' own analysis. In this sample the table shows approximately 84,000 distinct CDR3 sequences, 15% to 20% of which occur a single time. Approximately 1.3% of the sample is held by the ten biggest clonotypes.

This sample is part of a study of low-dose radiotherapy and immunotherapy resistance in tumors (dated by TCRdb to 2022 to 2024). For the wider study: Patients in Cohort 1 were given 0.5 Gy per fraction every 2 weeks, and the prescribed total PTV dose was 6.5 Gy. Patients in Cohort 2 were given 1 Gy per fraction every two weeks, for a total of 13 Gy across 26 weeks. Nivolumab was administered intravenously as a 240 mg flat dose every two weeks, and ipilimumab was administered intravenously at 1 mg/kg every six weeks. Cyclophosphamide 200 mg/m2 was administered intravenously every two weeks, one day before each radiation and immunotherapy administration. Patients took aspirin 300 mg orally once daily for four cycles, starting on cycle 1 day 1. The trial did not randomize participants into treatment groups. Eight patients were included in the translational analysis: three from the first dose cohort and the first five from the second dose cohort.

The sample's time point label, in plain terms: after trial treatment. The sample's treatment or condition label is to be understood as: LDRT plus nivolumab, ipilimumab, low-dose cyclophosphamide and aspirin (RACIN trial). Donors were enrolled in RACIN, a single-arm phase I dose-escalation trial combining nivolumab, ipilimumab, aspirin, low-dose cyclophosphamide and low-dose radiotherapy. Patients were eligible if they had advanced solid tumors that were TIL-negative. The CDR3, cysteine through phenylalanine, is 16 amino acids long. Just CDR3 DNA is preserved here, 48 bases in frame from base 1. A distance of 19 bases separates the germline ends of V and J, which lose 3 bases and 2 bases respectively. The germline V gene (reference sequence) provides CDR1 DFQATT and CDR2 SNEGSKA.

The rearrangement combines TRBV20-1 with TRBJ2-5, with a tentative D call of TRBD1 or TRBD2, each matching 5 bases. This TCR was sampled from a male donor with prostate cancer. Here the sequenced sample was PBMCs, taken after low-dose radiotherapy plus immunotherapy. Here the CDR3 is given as CSARKLPPGPQETQYF. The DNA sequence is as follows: TGCAGTGCTAGGAAACTTCCACCGGGACCTCAAGAGACCCAGTACTTC.